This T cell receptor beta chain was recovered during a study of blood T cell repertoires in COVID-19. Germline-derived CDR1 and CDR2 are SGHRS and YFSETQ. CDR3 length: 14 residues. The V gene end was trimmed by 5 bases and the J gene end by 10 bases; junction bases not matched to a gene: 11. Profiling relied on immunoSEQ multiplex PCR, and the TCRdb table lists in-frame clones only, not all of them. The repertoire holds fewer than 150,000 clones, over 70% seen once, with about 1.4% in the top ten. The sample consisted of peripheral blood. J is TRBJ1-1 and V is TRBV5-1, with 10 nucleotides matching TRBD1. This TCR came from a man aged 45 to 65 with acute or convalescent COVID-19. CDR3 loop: CASRSGTGAPGAFF. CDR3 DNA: TGCGCCAGCAGGTCCGGGACAGGGGCCCCTGGAGCTTTCTTT.